The 10 T cell receptor beta chains in this list originate from one sample, sequenced in a study of control samples from healthy donors and cancer patients. Sequenced by immunoSEQ multiplex PCR; TCRdb stores in-frame clones only, minus some. The profile shows about 140,000 clones, 80% to 95% of them singletons. Sequenced: blood. These receptors all stem from a man younger than 45 in good health.

The genes are TRBV5-5 and TRBJ1-1; D unresolved. The CDR3 has 16 residues. The V gene's germline CDR1 is SGHKS and CDR2 YYEKEE (reference sequence). The V and J ends lost 5 bases and 4 bases respectively, with 21 bases between them. The CDR3 region has the DNA TGTGCCAGCAGGATTCGTGACGGTGTACTTGGCACTGAAGCTTTCTTT. Translating gives CASRIRDGVLGTEAFF.

The chain combines TRBV9 with TRBJ2-1, with 9 bases aligning to TRBD2. From germline, CDR1 is SGDLS and CDR2 YYNGEE. V gave up 0 bases and J gave up 8 bases; unmatched junction bases: 9. This CDR3 comprises 16 residues. CDR3 DNA: TGTGCCAGCAGCGTAGGGGCTAGCGGGGTTGGTGATGAGCAGTTCTTC. Its protein product is CASSVGASGVGDEQFF.

The V gene is TRBV5-1, the J gene TRBJ1-2, with 9 bases that match TRBD1. The CDR3 consists of 17 residues. Trimming at V came to 4 bases and at J to 5 bases, leaving 15 bases not matched to a gene. Looked up from germline, CDR1 is SGHRS and CDR2 is YFSETQ. CDR3 sequence reads: CASSARDRVVSDYGYTF. In DNA, the CDR3 is TGCGCCAGCAGCGCCCGGGACAGGGTTGTCTCAGATTATGGCTACACCTTC.

V is TRBV10-3 and J is TRBJ1-1; D is undetermined. The CDR3 extends over 13 amino acids. Germline CDR1 is ENHRY and CDR2 is SYGVKD. Between the trimmed V and J ends, which lost 10 bases and 0 bases, there was a span of 12 bases. In DNA, the CDR3 is TGTGCCACCTCCAGACCCATGAACACTGAAGCTTTCTTT. Amino acid sequence: CATSRPMNTEAFF.

V is TRBV4-2 and J is TRBJ1-6, with D possibly matching TRBD1 (5 bases). The V end lost 2 bases, the J end lost 6 bases, and 8 bases lay between the germline ends. Germline loops: CDR1 LGHNA, CDR2 YNFKEQ. The CDR3 totals 14 residues. CDR3 residues: CASSQWRGNSPLHF. The CDR3 DNA follows: TGTGCCAGCAGCCAATGGAGGGGTAATTCACCCCTCCACTTT.

The chain uses TRBV25-1 and TRBJ1-1; perhaps TRBD1 as D (6 bases). Germline CDR1 is MGHDK and CDR2 is SYGVNS. Trimming took off 4 bases at V and 2 bases at J, with 11 bases between the two ends. CDR3 length: 14 amino acids. In DNA, the CDR3 is TGTGCCAGCAGTGGAACAGGGTTTAACACTGAAGCTTTCTTT. This sequence encodes CASSGTGFNTEAFF.

The chain is built from TRBV5-4 and TRBJ2-5; TRBD2 matches at 16 bases. CDR3 size: 17 residues. CDR1 is SGHNT and CDR2 is YYREEE in the germline V gene (reference sequence). J lost 7 bases, V lost 2 bases, and 8 bases had no gene match. The CDR3 DNA is TGTGCCAGCAGCTTTTCCGGGACTAGCGGGAGGGCTGGGACCCAGTACTTC. Translation: CASSFSGTSGRAGTQYF.

The gene calls are TRBV2 and TRBJ1-4; D unclear. The V gene lost 7 bases and the J gene lost 6 bases, with 12 bases spanning the gap. Germline V gene data show CDR1 as SNHLY and CDR2 as FYNNEI. There are 13 residues in the CDR3. The CDR3 DNA reads as TGTGCCAGCAATCCCGCCCCGGATGAAAAACTGTTTTTT. This sequence encodes CASNPAPDEKLFF.

The chain is built from TRBV12-3 or TRBV12-4 and TRBJ1-2; the D is unclear. The CDR3 sequence is 12 residues long. Trimming took off 3 bases at V and 4 bases at J, with 6 bases between the two ends. The CDR3 bases are TGTGCCAGCAGTTTGGAGTTCTATGGCTACACCTTC. Amino acid sequence: CASSLEFYGYTF.

The chain combines TRBV6-1 with TRBJ1-2; D may be TRBD1 (5 bases). CDR1 and CDR2 (germline): MNHNS, SASEGT. This CDR3 comprises 15 residues. The ends were cut back, 2 bases at V and 4 bases at J, with 14 bases in the middle. The CDR3 coding sequence is TGTGCCAGCAGTGAACTCGACAGAGCGAGCTATGGCTACACCTTC. Its protein product is CASSELDRASYGYTF.